Listed below are T cell receptor beta chains from one sample, sequenced in a study of T cell clusters in autoimmune cytopenias. TCRdb re-called the multiplex PCR reads and catalogs CDR3 proteins one per entry, DNA excluded. The data show approximately 8,000 distinct CDR3 sequences, and the top ten clones hold about a fifth. The sample taken for sequencing was peripheral blood. The source is a human donor with an autoimmune cytopenia or autoimmune hepatitis (not recorded which). CDR3s include the opening cysteine and the closing phenylalanine or tryptophan. The size entry is marked missing in some rows and otherwise reads once, few, many or a size class.

TRBV29-1	TRBJ1-2	medium-sized	CSVGDTGANYGYTF
TRBV7-9	TRBJ1-4	.	CASSLGGTNEKLFF
TRBV27	TRBJ2-7	.	CASRPDSRVEQYF
TRBV19	TRBJ1-1	medium-sized	CASSTMRTGLGREAFF
TRBV11-2	TRBJ2-6	.	CASSHIRSGQGANVLTF
TRBV20-1	TRBJ2-1	.	CSAPRTSGGLSEQFF
TRBV7-9	TRBJ2-1	medium-sized	CASSLEGSSYNEQFF
TRBV11-2	TRBJ2-7	.	CASSPHLAGGYEQYF
TRBV6-4	TRBJ1-6	.	CASSDGTRNSPLHF
TRBV20-1	TRBJ2-4	.	CSARDLAEAPGNIQYF
TRBV14	TRBJ2-5	.	CASSPDMVETQYF
TRBV6-7	TRBJ1-2	.	CASSYGQGLGLGGYTF
TRBV20-1	TRBJ1-2	medium-sized	CSARVGKYGYTF
TRBV6-6	TRBJ2-1	medium-sized	CASSFPLNNEQFF
TRBV10-1	TRBJ2-7	.	CASSERYIVLEERTYEQYF
TRBV13	TRBJ1-1	.	CASRDRGETNTEAFF
TRBV29-1	TRBJ1-1	medium-sized	CSAGGETEAFF
TRBV20-1	TRBJ2-7	.	CSASRQVLREQYF
TRBV11-2	TRBJ2-1	.	CASSLHTDEQFF
TRBV6-5	TRBJ1-1	medium-sized	CASSITGQGYTEAFF
TRBV10-3	TRBJ1-1	.	CAISERGHYTEAFF
TRBV20-1	TRBJ1-4	.	CSARDQRTTNEKLFF
TRBV6-2/TRBV6-3	TRBJ1-5	.	CASSYSGGVRRHF
TRBV5-1	TRBJ2-5	.	CASSYMTGWGETQYF
TRBV19	TRBJ2-3	.	CASSPNSPDTQYF
TRBV6-1	TRBJ2-5	.	CASIRLAGTQETQYF
TRBV4-2	TRBJ2-3	.	CASSQAPSGSIDTQYF
TRBV19	TRBJ1-4	.	CASSMGRRSSANEKLFF